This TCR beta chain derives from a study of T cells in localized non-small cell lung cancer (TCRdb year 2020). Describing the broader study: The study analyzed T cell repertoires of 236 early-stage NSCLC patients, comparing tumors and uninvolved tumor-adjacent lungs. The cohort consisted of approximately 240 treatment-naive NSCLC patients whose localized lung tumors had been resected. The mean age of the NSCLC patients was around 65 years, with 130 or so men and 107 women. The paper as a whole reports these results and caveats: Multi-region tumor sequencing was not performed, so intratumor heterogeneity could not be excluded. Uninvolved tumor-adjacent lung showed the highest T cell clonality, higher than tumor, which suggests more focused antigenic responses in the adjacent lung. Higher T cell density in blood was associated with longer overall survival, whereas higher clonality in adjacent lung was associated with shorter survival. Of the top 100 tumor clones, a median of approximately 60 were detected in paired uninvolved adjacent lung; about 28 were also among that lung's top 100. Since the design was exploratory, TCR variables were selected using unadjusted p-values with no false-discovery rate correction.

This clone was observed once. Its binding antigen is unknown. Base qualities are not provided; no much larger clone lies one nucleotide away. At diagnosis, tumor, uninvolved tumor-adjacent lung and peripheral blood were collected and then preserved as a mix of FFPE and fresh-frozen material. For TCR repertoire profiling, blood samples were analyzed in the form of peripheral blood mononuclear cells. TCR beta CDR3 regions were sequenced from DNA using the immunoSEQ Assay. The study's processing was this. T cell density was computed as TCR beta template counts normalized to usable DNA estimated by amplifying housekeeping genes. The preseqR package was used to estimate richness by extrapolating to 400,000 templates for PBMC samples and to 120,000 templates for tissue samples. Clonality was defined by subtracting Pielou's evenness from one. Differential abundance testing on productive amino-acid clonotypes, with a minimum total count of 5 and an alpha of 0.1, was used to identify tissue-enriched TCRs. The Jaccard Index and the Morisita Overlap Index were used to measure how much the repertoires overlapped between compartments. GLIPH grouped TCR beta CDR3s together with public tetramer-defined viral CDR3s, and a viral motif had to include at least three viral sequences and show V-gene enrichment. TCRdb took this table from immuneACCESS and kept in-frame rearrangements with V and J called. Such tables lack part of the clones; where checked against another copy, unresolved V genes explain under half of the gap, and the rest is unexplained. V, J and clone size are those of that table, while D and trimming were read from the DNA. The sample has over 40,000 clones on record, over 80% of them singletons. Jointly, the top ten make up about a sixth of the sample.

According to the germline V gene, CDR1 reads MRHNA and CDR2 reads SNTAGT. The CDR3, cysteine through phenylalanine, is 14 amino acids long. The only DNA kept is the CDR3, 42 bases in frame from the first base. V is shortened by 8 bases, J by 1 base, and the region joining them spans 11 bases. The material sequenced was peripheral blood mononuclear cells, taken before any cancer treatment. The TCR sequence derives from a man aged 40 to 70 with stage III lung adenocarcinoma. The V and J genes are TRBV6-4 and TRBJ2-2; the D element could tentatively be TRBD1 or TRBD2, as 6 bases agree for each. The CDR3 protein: CASGAGQNTGELFF. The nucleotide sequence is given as TGTGCCAGCGGGGCGGGACAGAACACCGGGGAGCTGTTTTTT.